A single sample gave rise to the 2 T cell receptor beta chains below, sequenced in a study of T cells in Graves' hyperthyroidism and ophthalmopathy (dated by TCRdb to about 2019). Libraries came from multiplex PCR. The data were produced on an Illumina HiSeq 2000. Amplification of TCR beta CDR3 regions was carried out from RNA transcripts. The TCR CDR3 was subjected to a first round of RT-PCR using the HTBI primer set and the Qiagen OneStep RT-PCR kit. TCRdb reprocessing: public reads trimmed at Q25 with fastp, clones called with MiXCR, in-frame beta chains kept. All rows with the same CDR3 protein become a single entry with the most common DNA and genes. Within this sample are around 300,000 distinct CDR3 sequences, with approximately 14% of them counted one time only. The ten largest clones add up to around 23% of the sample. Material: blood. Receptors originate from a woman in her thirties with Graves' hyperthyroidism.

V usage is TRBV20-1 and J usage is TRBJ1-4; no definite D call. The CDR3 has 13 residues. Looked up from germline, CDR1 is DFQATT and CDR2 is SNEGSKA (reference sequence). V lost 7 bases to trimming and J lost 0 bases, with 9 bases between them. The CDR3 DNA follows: TGCAGTGGAGTAAGCCCAACTAATGAAAAACTGTTTTTT. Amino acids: CSGVSPTNEKLFF.

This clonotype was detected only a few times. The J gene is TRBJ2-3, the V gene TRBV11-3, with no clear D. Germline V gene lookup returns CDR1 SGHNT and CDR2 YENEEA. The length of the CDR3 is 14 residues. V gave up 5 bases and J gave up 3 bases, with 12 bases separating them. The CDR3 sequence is CASSTGASTDTQYF. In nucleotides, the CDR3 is TGTGCCAGCAGCACCGGAGCCTCAACAGATACGCAGTATTTT.